This T cell receptor (beta chain) was sequenced during a study of graft-versus-host responses after intestinal transplantation. The wider study: Transplant types were multivisceral, liver-intestinal, or isolated intestinal. All recipients were given anti-thymocyte globulin induction, and tacrolimus and steroids were then administered for three to four years.

Broader study findings: Researchers found GvH clones in recipient marrow, and some showed up first in ileum or blood.

Worth noting for this clone: The antigen is undetermined.

The V and J ends lost 0 bases and 8 bases, in that order; junction bases with no gene match: 2. Germline CDR1 and CDR2: SGDLS and YYNGEE. The CDR3 has 14 residues. Only in-frame clones appear in the TCRdb table, and some are missing; sequencing was by immunoSEQ multiplex PCR. This sample has about 120,000 clones, with more than 80% found just once. The chain couples TRBV9 to TRBJ2-5; 12 bases are shared with TRBD2. The material was unstimulated CD4+ T cells sorted from spleen or lymph node cells, obtained before transplant. The TCR comes from a human donor who was the organ donor for an intestinal transplant. The CDR3 spells CASSVGGLAGTQYF. DNA for the CDR3: TGTGCCAGCAGCGTAGGGGGACTAGCGGGTACCCAGTACTTC.